The 25 T cell receptor beta chains listed next were all sequenced from one sample in a study of shared clonotypes between healthy human individuals. TCRdb's copy holds only in-frame clones and misses some; the assay was immunoSEQ multiplex PCR. The profile covers approximately 1.4 million clones, with approximately 98% appearing a single time and roughly 0.45% taken by the ten largest. Sequenced input: naive CD4+ T cells sorted from blood. Subset here: CD45RA+ positively selected. These TCRs come from a man aged 30 to 39 in good health.

The chain employs TRBV27 and TRBJ2-5; TRBD1 is a possible D gene (5 bases). With 2 bases removed from V and 3 bases from J, the gap between germline ends came to 10 bases. From germline, CDR1 is MNHEY and CDR2 SMNVEV (reference sequence). This CDR3 spans 14 amino acids. In nucleotides, the CDR3 is TGTGCCAGCAGTTTACTAGACAGAAAAGAGACCCAGTACTTC. Encoded protein: CASSLLDRKETQYF.

J is TRBJ2-1 and V is TRBV5-1; D not certain. Trimming removed 3 bases from V and 14 bases from J, with 18 bases in between. CDR1 is SGHRS, CDR2 YFSETQ, per germline. CDR3 length equals 13 residues. The CDR3 spells CASSSQRESPEFF. Written as DNA, the CDR3 is TGCGCCAGCAGCTCCCAAAGGGAAAGCCCGGAGTTCTTC.

Turning to this clone: Other DNA sequences in the sample encode the same CDR3. The CDR3 sequence: CASSPKTGGTEAFF. In DNA form, the CDR3 reads TGTGCCAGCTCACCAAAGACAGGGGGGACTGAAGCTTTCTTT. J is TRBJ1-1 and V is TRBV18, with 9 bases matching TRBD1. After removal of 2 bases from V and 5 bases from J, the junction contained 3 bases not matched to a gene. The CDR3 has 14 residues. The germline V gene encodes CDR1 KGHSH and CDR2 LQKENI.

The J gene is TRBJ2-2, the V gene TRBV27; TRBD2 agrees at 10 bases. V was clipped by 2 bases and J by 6 bases; unmatched bases: 3. Germline CDR1 is MNHEY and CDR2 is SMNVEV (reference sequence). CDR3 length: 15 amino acids. CDR3 in amino acids: CASSLVSGRPGELFF. DNA of the CDR3: TGTGCCAGCAGTTTAGTTAGCGGGAGGCCCGGGGAGCTGTTTTTT.

The gene calls are TRBV30 and TRBJ2-1; D not resolved. Trimming left V 4 bases short and J 9 bases short, with 4 bases between. CDR1 and CDR2 from the germline V gene are GTSNPN and SVGIG (reference sequence). The CDR3 spans 9 residues. The CDR3, as DNA: TGTGCCTGGATCTGTGAGCAGTTCTTC. As protein: CAWICEQFF.

This clone has just one count. Here the CDR3 reads CASSPTGDTEAFF. CDR3 bases: TGTGCCAGCAGTCCCACAGGGGACACTGAAGCTTTCTTT. This chain uses TRBV6-5 with TRBJ1-1, with TRBD1 identical over 7 bases. Germline-derived CDR1 and CDR2 are MNHEY and SVGAGI. V dropped 5 bases and J dropped 3; count of bases not matched to a gene: 3. This CDR3 spans 13 amino acids.

This sequence joins TRBV14 and TRBJ2-5; 10 bases match TRBD1. The ends lost 3 bases at V and 7 bases at J; junction bases unmatched: 2. The length of the CDR3 is 13 residues. Looked up from germline, CDR1 is SGHDN and CDR2 is FVKESK. The CDR3 sequence is CASSQGQGWTQYF. CDR3 coding DNA: TGTGCCAGCAGCCAGGGACAGGGGTGGACCCAGTACTTC.

For this clone: The junction departs from the called germline gene at one end, perhaps through a read error. The chain carries TRBV7-7 and TRBJ2-1, with D possibly being TRBD2 (5 bases). This CDR3 has 13 amino acids. Germline V gene sequence: CDR1 SSHAT, CDR2 FNYEAQ (reference sequence). The CDR3: CASSPAPGNEQFF. The CDR3 DNA reads TGTGCTAGCAGCCCCGCCCCCGGGAACGAGCAGTTCTTC.

CDR3 amino acids: CASSKAGLAGIEQYF. CDR3 in DNA: TGTGCCAGCAGCAAAGCTGGACTAGCGGGAATCGAGCAGTACTTC. The chain combines TRBV6-5 with TRBJ2-7; 12 bases align to TRBD2. V shed 6 bases and J 6 bases; nucleotides not matched to a gene: 9. Germline V gene sequence: CDR1 MNHEY, CDR2 SVGAGI. The CDR3 is 15 residues long.

The V call is TRBV2, the J call TRBJ1-2; D is uncertain. This CDR3 has 14 residues. Germline CDR1 is SNHLY and CDR2 is FYNNEI. V dropped 3 bases and J dropped 4 bases, with 12 bases sitting between them. The DNA for the CDR3 is TGTGCCAGCAGTGAGGCGAGGCCGGGCTATGGCTACACCTTC. Its translation is CASSEARPGYGYTF. The full variable domain, completed using reference TRBV2 and TRBJ1-2, is EPEVTQTPSHQVTQMGQEVILRCVPISNHLYFYWYRQILGQKVEFLVSFYNNEISEKSEIFDDQFSVERPDGSNFTLKIRSTKLEDSAMYFCASSEARPGYGYTFGSGTRLTVV.

The rearrangement uses TRBV10-3 and TRBJ2-7; D is possibly TRBD1 (5 bases). Germline V gene data show CDR1 as ENHRY and CDR2 as SYGVKD. The CDR3 has 15 residues. Trimming cost V 8 bases and J 1 base, with 18 bases left between them. This CDR3 reads CAIGNSLRQSYEQYF. CDR3 coding DNA: TGTGCCATCGGAAACAGTTTGAGACAGTCCTACGAGCAGTACTTC.

This chain's CDR3 is CAISPPGQAPNEQFF. The CDR3 DNA reads as TGTGCCATCAGCCCACCGGGACAGGCCCCCAATGAGCAGTTCTTC. This chain uses TRBV10-3 with TRBJ2-1, with 8 bases identical to TRBD1. This CDR3 has 15 residues. J was trimmed by 6 bases and V by 6 bases; bases with no gene match: 10. Germline V CDR1 and CDR2: ENHRY, SYGVKD.

This chain links TRBV10-1 with TRBJ2-1; D is unresolved. CDR3 length: 23 amino acids. CDR1 and CDR2 from the germline V gene are WNHNN and SYGVQD (reference sequence). The V gene lost 0 bases and the J gene lost 1 base, with 31 bases spanning the gap. CDR3 sequence reads: CASSESEHHGLLGGPFSYNEQFF. Written as DNA, the CDR3 is TGCGCCAGCAGTGAGTCTGAACACCATGGATTATTGGGCGGCCCCTTTTCCTACAATGAGCAGTTCTTC.

This chain joins TRBV5-4 and TRBJ2-7; weak D call: TRBD2 (5 bases). The CDR3 has 14 residues. The V end was cut by 0 bases, the J end by 6 bases, with 13 bases between. In germline, CDR1 is SGHNT, CDR2 YYREEE (reference sequence). This chain's CDR3 is CASSLAGDSVEQYF. In DNA, the CDR3 is TGTGCCAGCAGCTTGGCCGGGGATTCGGTCGAGCAGTACTTC. Drawing the rest from reference TRBV5-4 and TRBJ2-7, the complete variable domain is ETGVTQSPTHLIKTRGQQVTLRCSSQSGHNTVSWYQQALGQGPQFIFQYYREEENGRGNFPPRFSGLQFPNYSSELNVNALELDDSALYLCASSLAGDSVEQYFGPGTRLTVT.

This clone was seen just once. This sequence joins TRBV10-2 and TRBJ2-7; TRBD2 is a possible D gene (6 bases). Germline V gene sequence: CDR1 WSHSY, CDR2 SAAADI. This CDR3 comprises 16 residues. The V gene lost 0 bases and the J gene lost 4 bases, with 16 bases spanning the gap. CDR3 residues: CASSESLGRGIYEQYF. The CDR3 DNA is TGCGCCAGCAGTGAGTCATTGGGCCGCGGGATTTACGAGCAGTACTTC.

This sequence joins TRBV2 and TRBJ2-5; D is undetermined. V was shortened by 3 bases and J by 1 base, with 9 bases between the two germline ends. This CDR3 region has 14 residues. Germline lookup yields CDR1 SNHLY and CDR2 FYNNEI. CDR3 nucleotide sequence: TGTGCCAGCAGTGATTTCTCTCCCCAAGAGACCCAGTACTTC. This gives the protein CASSDFSPQETQYF.

This clone showed up just once. The CDR3 sequence is CASSYGAAVEAFF. The CDR3 coding sequence is TGTGCCAGCAGTTACGGGGCAGCGGTTGAAGCTTTCTTT. The chain has TRBV6-5 and TRBJ1-1, with a weak D call TRBD1 (5 bases). V lost 2 bases and J lost 7, with 11 bases in between. The CDR3 has 13 residues. CDR1 and CDR2 (germline): MNHEY, SVGAGI.

V usage is TRBV28 and J usage is TRBJ1-1; possible D gene TRBD1, 6 bases. The germline V gene has CDR1 MDHEN and CDR2 SYDVKM. Trimming cost V 6 bases and J 1 base, with 15 bases left between them. The CDR3 runs to 15 residues. DNA of the CDR3: TGTGCCAGCAGGCGCGACACAGGGTGGAACACTGAAGCTTTCTTT. Its translation is CASRRDTGWNTEAFF.

The chain recombines TRBV2 with TRBJ2-7, with D tentatively TRBD1 (7 bases). The CDR3 length is 16 residues. Germline V gene sequence: CDR1 SNHLY, CDR2 FYNNEI. Trimming stripped 6 bases from V and 3 bases from J, with 21 bases between. The CDR3 region has the DNA TGTGCCAGCAGAACTCCCCGCGGGACAGCCAACTACGAGCAGTACTTC. This sequence encodes CASRTPRGTANYEQYF.

In this sample, this clone turned up once. The CDR3 DNA is TGTGCCAGTAGTATCGGACAGGGGTTTGAGACCCAGTACTTC. Translating gives CASSIGQGFETQYF. The rearrangement joins TRBV19 to TRBJ2-5, with 9 positions matching TRBD1. The germline CDR1 and CDR2 sequences are LNHDA and SQIVND (reference sequence). The CDR3 consists of 14 residues. V dropped 3 bases and J dropped 5; count of bases not matched to a gene: 4.

The chain recombines TRBV9 with TRBJ2-7, with D perhaps TRBD2 (6 bases). This CDR3 comprises 15 residues. CDR1 and CDR2 from the germline V gene are SGDLS and YYNGEE. The V end lost 4 bases, the J end lost 0 bases, and 14 bases lay between the germline ends. The CDR3 protein is CASSPQWRGSYEQYF. In DNA, the CDR3 is TGTGCCAGCAGCCCTCAGTGGAGGGGCTCCTACGAGCAGTACTTC.

The V call is TRBV19, the J call TRBJ1-5, with D uncertain. Germline-derived CDR1 and CDR2 are LNHDA and SQIVND (reference sequence). V gave up 4 bases and J gave up 1 base, with 11 bases separating them. This CDR3 spans 15 amino acids. The CDR3 nucleotides are TGTGCCAGTAGTACCCTTGGACGGAGCAATCAGCCCCAGCATTTT. It translates to CASSTLGRSNQPQHF.

The chain has TRBV5-1 and TRBJ2-5, with D tentatively TRBD2 (5 bases). The J call may be in error: the DNA end matches TRBJ2-7 better. CDR3 size: 16 residues. Per the germline V gene, CDR1 is SGHRS and CDR2 is YFSETQ. The CDR3 DNA reads TGCGCCAGCAGCTCGGAGACGGGGTTGGTCTCCTACGAGCAGTACTTC. Translated: CASSSETGLVSYEQYF.

The chain recombines TRBV10-2 with TRBJ2-1; D gene uncertain. The length of the CDR3 is 11 residues. Trimming took 6 bases from V and 6 from J, leaving 6 bases between them. The germline V gene encodes CDR1 WSHSY and CDR2 SAAADI. The CDR3 loop reads CASSPLNEQFF. CDR3 bases: TGCGCCAGCAGCCCCCTCAATGAGCAGTTCTTC.

The V gene is TRBV15, the J gene TRBJ2-1, with 15 bases aligning to TRBD2. Germline V CDR1 and CDR2: LNHNV, YYDKDF (reference sequence). The CDR3 sequence is 20 residues long. Trimming removed 3 bases from V and 6 bases from J; junction bases left unmatched: 15. CDR3 in DNA: TGTGCCACCAGCAGGGCCGGCGGACTAGCGGGAGGGACCGGCCGCAATGAGCAGTTCTTC. It is translated as CATSRAGGLAGGTGRNEQFF.